The 27 T cell receptor beta chains given below trace back to one sample, sequenced in a study of beta chain features in type 1 diabetes. What was sequenced were expressed TCRB transcripts, since all of the isolated RNA had been reverse transcribed. The table came from immunoSEQ multiplex PCR; TCRdb's copy has only in-frame clones and leaves some out. The table includes 300,000 to 350,000 clones, approximately 8.2% detected once. The sample comprised central memory CD4+ T cells from blood. These TCRs come from a woman in her late teens or twenties in good health.

Concerning this clone: The junction and the germline gene differ at one end; a read error may be behind it. This chain uses TRBV7-7 with TRBJ2-1, with a weak D call TRBD2 (5 bases). The CDR3 covers 14 residues. The V gene's germline CDR1 is SSHAT and CDR2 FNYEAQ (reference sequence). CDR3 coding DNA: TGTGCTAGCAGCTTAGAACTAGGTGGCAATGAGCAGTTCTTC. This gives the protein CASSLELGGNEQFF.

The chain recombines TRBV10-3 with TRBJ1-1; possibly TRBD1 for D (5 bases). Germline V CDR1 and CDR2: ENHRY, SYGVKD. Between the trimmed V and J ends, which lost 6 bases and 3 bases, there was a span of 14 bases. The CDR3 is 14 residues long. This chain's CDR3 is CAISRREGDTEAFF. The CDR3 region has the DNA TGTGCCATCAGCCGCAGGGAGGGCGACACTGAAGCTTTCTTT.

This clone has a handful of counts. This chain uses TRBV7-2 with TRBJ2-5; 7 positions match TRBD2. V was pared by 3 bases and J by 3 bases, with 4 bases of the junction left unmatched. In germline, CDR1 is SGHTA, CDR2 FQGNSA. This CDR3 is built from 14 residues. CDR3 sequence (DNA): TGTGCCAGCAGCTTCCAGGCGGGAGAAGAGACCCAGTACTTC. This gives the protein CASSFQAGEETQYF.

This clone has ten or more counts. V is TRBV13 and J is TRBJ2-7; 12 bases match TRBD2. This CDR3 is built from 17 residues. Germline-derived CDR1 and CDR2 are PRHDT and FYEKMQ (reference sequence). The ends lost 2 bases at V and 2 bases at J; junction bases unmatched: 7. CDR3 sequence: CASSLPSSGRDPYEQYF. CDR3 nucleotide sequence: TGTGCCAGCAGCTTACCCTCTAGCGGGAGGGACCCCTACGAGCAGTACTTC.

The CDR3 region has the DNA TGCGCCAGCAGCTTGTTTGGGCGAGCAACTAATGAAAAACTGTTTTTT. Its translation: CASSLFGRATNEKLFF. This chain links TRBV5-1 with TRBJ1-4; D gene uncertain. The V gene's germline CDR1 is SGHRS and CDR2 YFSETQ. The V and J ends lost 1 base and 0 bases respectively, with 10 bases between them. The CDR3 length is 16 residues.

As for this clone: A much larger clonotype is one base distant, so this may be a read error. J is TRBJ1-5 and V is TRBV7-8; no clear D. CDR3 size: 14 residues. Germline CDR1 is SGHVS and CDR2 is FQNEAQ. The ends were cut back, 1 base at V and 0 bases at J, with 4 bases in the middle. CDR3 residues: CASSLEGSNQPQHF. The DNA of the CDR3 is TGTGCCAGCAGCTTAGAGGGTAGCAATCAGCCCCAGCATTTT. The whole variable domain, remainder taken from reference TRBV7-8 and TRBJ1-5, is GAGVSQSPRYKVAKRGQDVALRCDPISGHVSLFWYQQALGQGPEFLTYFQNEAQLDKSGLPSDRFFAERPEGSVSTLKIQRTQQEDSAVYLCASSLEGSNQPQHFGDGTRLSIL.

V is TRBV2 and J is TRBJ2-3; no reliable D call. The V end was cut by 4 bases, the J end by 0 bases, with 8 bases between. This CDR3 comprises 14 residues. Germline lookup yields CDR1 SNHLY and CDR2 FYNNEI. The CDR3 DNA reads as TGTGCCAGCAGTGTTTACAGTAGCACAGATACGCAGTATTTT. This gives the protein CASSVYSSTDTQYF.

The V call is TRBV2, the J call TRBJ2-3; 11 bases are a match to TRBD2. CDR1 is SNHLY, CDR2 FYNNEI, per germline. After removal of 6 bases from V and 4 bases from J, the junction contained 3 bases not matched to a gene. The CDR3 length is 14 residues. CDR3 sequence: CASRGTSGPDTQYF. In nucleotides, the CDR3 is TGTGCCAGCAGAGGGACTAGCGGACCAGATACGCAGTATTTT.

This clone has more than one count but fewer than ten. The V and J genes are TRBV28 and TRBJ1-2, with D perhaps matching TRBD1 (5 bases). The CDR3 covers 13 residues. Germline-derived CDR1 and CDR2 are MDHEN and SYDVKM. Trimming left V 7 bases short and J 4 bases short, with 13 bases between. The CDR3 region is CASIVSGGYGYTF. CDR3 coding DNA: TGTGCCAGCATCGTGAGTGGGGGCTATGGCTACACCTTC.

This clone was observed a few times. The rearrangement uses TRBV29-1 and TRBJ2-1; D perhaps matches TRBD2 (6 bases). Germline CDR1 and CDR2: SQVTM and ANQGSEA. The V end lost 8 bases, the J end lost 3 bases, and 23 bases lay between the germline ends. CDR3 size: 16 residues. CDR3 in DNA: TGCAGCTCCCTGGGAGGCGCAGGGAGGAACTACAATGAGCAGTTCTTC. Translated, it gives CSSLGGAGRNYNEQFF.

CDR3 residues: CASSQDPGQGVLGTDTQYF. DNA for the CDR3: TGCGCCAGCAGCCAAGACCCGGGACAGGGGGTTTTGGGGACAGATACGCAGTATTTT. This chain uses TRBV4-1 with TRBJ2-3; the match to TRBD1 covers 11 bases. The CDR3 length is 19 residues. Trimming took 0 bases from V and 3 from J; bases not matched to a gene: 11. The germline gives CDR1 MGHRA, CDR2 YSYEKL.

This clone has more than one count but fewer than ten. The rearrangement links TRBV29-1 to TRBJ1-1; tentatively, D is TRBD1 (6 bases). The V gene lost 6 bases and the J gene lost 2 bases, with 16 bases spanning the gap. The CDR3 consists of 14 residues. Germline CDR1 is SQVTM and CDR2 is ANQGSEA. The CDR3 DNA is TGCAGCGTCGCCACAGGGACATTCAACACTGAAGCTTTCTTT. It is translated as CSVATGTFNTEAFF. The whole variable domain, filled in from reference TRBV29-1 and TRBJ1-1, reads SAVISQKPSRDICQRGTSLTIQCQVDSQVTMMFWYRQQPGQSLTLIATANQGSEATYESGFVIDKFPISRPNLTFSTLTVSNMSPEDSSIYLCSVATGTFNTEAFFGQGTRLTVV.

This clone was seen ten or more times. This chain connects TRBV10-3 to TRBJ2-2, with TRBD2 matching over 7 bases. V shed 7 bases, J shed 6 bases, and the junction held 8 bases outside the gene matches. Germline CDR1 ENHRY, CDR2 SYGVKD. This CDR3 comprises 14 residues. The CDR3 DNA follows: TGTGCCATCACGGTCGGCGGGAGCGCCGGGGAGCTGTTTTTT. Translation gives CAITVGGSAGELFF.

This clone was counted only a few times. Additional DNA sequences in this sample encode the identical CDR3. V usage is TRBV9 and J usage is TRBJ2-1, with 9 bases aligning to TRBD1. The CDR3 is 15 amino acids. Germline CDR1 SGDLS, CDR2 YYNGEE. The V and J ends lost 4 bases and 4 bases, in that order; junction bases with no gene match: 6. CDR3 nucleotide sequence: TGTGCCAGCAGCTCTCGGACAGGGGCGTACAATGAGCAGTTCTTC. As protein: CASSSRTGAYNEQFF. Together with reference TRBV9 and TRBJ2-1, the CDR3 gives the full variable domain: DSGVTQTPKHLITATGQRVTLRCSPRSGDLSVYWYQQSLDQGLQFLIQYYNGEERAKGNILERFSAQQFPDLHSELNLSSLELGDSALYFCASSSRTGAYNEQFFGPGTRLTVL.

This clone was seen ten or more times. The chain has TRBV29-1 and TRBJ2-3; TRBD2 might be the D (5 bases). The CDR3 has 13 amino acids. Between the trimmed V and J ends, which lost 5 bases and 2 bases, there was a span of 11 bases. Germline V gene sequence: CDR1 SQVTM, CDR2 ANQGSEA. CDR3 DNA: TGCAGCGTTTTCCCGGGGAACACAGATACGCAGTATTTT. Residues: CSVFPGNTDTQYF.

This clone was counted at least ten times. The chain recombines TRBV7-9 with TRBJ2-3; D remains unclear. CDR1 SEHNR and CDR2 FQNEAQ come from the germline V gene (reference sequence). The CDR3 is 15 residues long. Trimming stripped 3 bases from V and 1 base from J, with 11 bases between. The CDR3: CASSLTAVGTDTQYF. CDR3 bases: TGTGCCAGCAGCTTGACCGCAGTTGGCACAGATACGCAGTATTTT.

On this clone: Other DNA sequences of this sample code for an identical CDR3. This chain connects TRBV4-3 to TRBJ2-1; possibly TRBD1 or TRBD2 for D (6 bases each). Looked up from germline, CDR1 is LGHNA and CDR2 is YSLEER. Trimming took off 0 bases at V and 9 bases at J, with 9 bases between the two ends. CDR3 length equals 13 residues. The CDR3 DNA reads TGCGCCAGCAGCCAAGAAGAGGGGGGTGAGCAGTTCTTC. Encoded protein: CASSQEEGGEQFF.

The chain combines TRBV6-6 with TRBJ2-5; D possibly corresponds to TRBD2 (5 bases). Between the trimmed V and J ends, which lost 5 bases and 5 bases, there was a span of 12 bases. Per germline, CDR1 MNHNY and CDR2 SVGAGI (reference sequence). This CDR3 has 13 amino acids. DNA of the CDR3: TGTGCCAGCAGTGGTGGACTGGGGGAGACCCAGTACTTC. This translates into CASSGGLGETQYF.

There are a few counts of this clone. This chain connects TRBV7-2 to TRBJ2-7; TRBD2 aligns across 9 bases. The germline V gene has CDR1 SGHTA and CDR2 FQGNSA. The CDR3 covers 15 residues. Trimming at V came to 3 bases and at J to 2 bases, leaving 5 bases not matched to a gene. In nucleotides, the CDR3 is TGTGCCAGCAGCTTTCAGACTAGCGGTACCTACGAGCAGTACTTC. It translates to CASSFQTSGTYEQYF.

This chain connects TRBV5-6 to TRBJ2-7; D not certain. V lost 0 bases to trimming and J lost 4 bases, with 14 bases between them. The CDR3 covers 15 residues. Germline loops: CDR1 SGHDT, CDR2 YYEEEE. The CDR3 DNA sequence: TGTGCCAGCAGCTTGGAGTTGGCGGTGGGTTACGAGCAGTACTTC. Translation gives CASSLELAVGYEQYF. The full variable domain, with the rest looked up from reference TRBV5-6 and TRBJ2-7, is DAGVTQSPTHLIKTRGQQVTLRCSPKSGHDTVSWYQQALGQGPQFIFQYYEEEERQRGNFPDRFSGHQFPNYSSELNVNALLLGDSALYLCASSLELAVGYEQYFGPGTRLTVT.

The V gene is TRBV5-1, the J gene TRBJ2-3; D is unresolved. Germline V gives CDR1 SGHRS, CDR2 YFSETQ. Trimming left V 4 bases short and J 6 bases short, with 18 bases between. The CDR3 spans 15 residues. The CDR3 bases are TGCGCCAGCAGCCCCCCGAAGGCCACCGTGGATACGCAGTATTTT. As protein: CASSPPKATVDTQYF.

This clone was found a few times. The V call is TRBV18, the J call TRBJ1-1, with TRBD1 identical over 10 bases. The CDR3 extends over 15 amino acids. J gave up 3 bases and V 3 bases, and 4 bases lay outside the gene matches. From germline, CDR1 is KGHSH and CDR2 LQKENI. The DNA of the CDR3 is TGTGCCAGCTCACCGGTCGGGACAGGGGACACTGAAGCTTTCTTT. It encodes CASSPVGTGDTEAFF.

This clone appeared many times. The chain has TRBV11-3 and TRBJ2-1; D is unresolved. This CDR3 is built from 14 residues. Germline values: CDR1 SGHNT, CDR2 YENEEA. Trimming pared 4 bases from V and 6 bases from J, leaving 13 bases between. The CDR3 loop is CASSSSGPPNEQFF. The CDR3 DNA is TGTGCCAGCAGCTCCTCGGGCCCACCCAATGAGCAGTTCTTC.

There are a few counts of this clone. The rearrangement joins TRBV2 to TRBJ2-2, with D perhaps TRBD2 (7 bases). CDR1 is SNHLY, CDR2 FYNNEI, per germline. V shed 4 bases and J shed 5 bases, with 14 bases lying between them. The CDR3 is 15 amino acids. This chain's CDR3 is CASSASGGWTGELFF. In DNA form, the CDR3 reads TGTGCCAGCAGTGCCTCGGGGGGCTGGACCGGGGAGCTGTTTTTT.

This clone was seen a handful of times. This specimen includes other DNA sequences encoding the same CDR3. The V call is TRBV6-6, the J call TRBJ1-2; D perhaps matches TRBD1 (5 bases). Trimming took 4 bases from V and 5 from J, leaving 11 bases between them. There are 13 residues in the CDR3. CDR1 is MNHNY, CDR2 SVGAGI, per germline (reference sequence). The CDR3 sequence: CASSSGTLYGYTF. DNA for the CDR3: TGTGCCAGCAGTTCCGGGACTCTTTATGGCTACACCTTC.

This clone was seen only a few times. The V and J genes are TRBV6-5 and TRBJ2-1; D gene unclear. V shed 4 bases and J shed 6 bases, with 10 bases lying between them. The CDR3 is made up of 13 amino acids. Germline assignment: CDR1 MNHEY and CDR2 SVGAGI. The CDR3 bases are TGTGCCAGCAGTTTCGGGCTCGGCAATGAGCAGTTCTTC. Residues: CASSFGLGNEQFF.

V gene TRBV11-2 combines with J gene TRBJ2-4; 7 nucleotides line up with TRBD1. This CDR3 contains 19 residues. CDR1 and CDR2 (germline): SGHAT, FQNNGV. J lost 6 bases, V lost 4 bases, and 21 bases had no gene match. The CDR3 here is CASSWVSVRMKGARNIQYF. In DNA form, the CDR3 reads TGTGCCAGCAGCTGGGTATCTGTAAGGATGAAGGGGGCGAGAAACATTCAGTACTTC.